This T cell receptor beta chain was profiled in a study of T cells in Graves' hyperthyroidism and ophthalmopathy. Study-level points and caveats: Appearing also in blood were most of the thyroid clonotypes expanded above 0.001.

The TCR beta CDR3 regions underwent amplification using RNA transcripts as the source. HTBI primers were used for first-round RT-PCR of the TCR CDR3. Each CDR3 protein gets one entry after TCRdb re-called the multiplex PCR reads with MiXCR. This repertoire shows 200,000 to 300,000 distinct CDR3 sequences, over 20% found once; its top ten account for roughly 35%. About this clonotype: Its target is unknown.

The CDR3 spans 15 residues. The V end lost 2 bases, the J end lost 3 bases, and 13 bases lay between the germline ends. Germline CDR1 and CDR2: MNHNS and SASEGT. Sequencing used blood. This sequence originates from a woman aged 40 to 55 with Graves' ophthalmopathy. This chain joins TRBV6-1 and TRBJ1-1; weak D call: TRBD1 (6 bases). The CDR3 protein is CASSESSAGDTEAFF. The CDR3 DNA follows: TGTGCCAGCAGTGAATCTTCGGCAGGGGACACTGAAGCTTTCTTT.